This entry describes one T cell receptor beta chain. Its target is not known. Amplified TCR beta CDR3 regions derived from RNA transcripts. The HTBI primer set served for first-round RT-PCR of the TCR CDR3. From the multiplex PCR reads, TCRdb called clonotypes with MiXCR, one entry per CDR3 protein. This table holds around 720,000 distinct CDR3 sequences, 35% found once. The record originates from a study of T cells in Graves' hyperthyroidism and ophthalmopathy. Study results and caveats: Researchers report that a 13 V-J model separated ophthalmopathy from stable hyperthyroidism.

V dropped 10 bases and J dropped 5 bases, with 16 bases sitting between them. The CDR3 is 13 amino acids. Germline V gene sequence: CDR1 KGHDR, CDR2 SFDVKD. PBMCs came from 8.5 to 10 ml fresh peripheral blood. The origin of this receptor is a woman in her thirties or forties with Graves' hyperthyroidism. The sequencing input was blood. The gene calls are TRBV24-1 and TRBJ1-1; tentatively, D is TRBD1 (6 bases). The CDR3 loop is CATSLRGGTEAFF. In DNA form, the CDR3 reads TGTGCCACAAGCTTAAGAGGGGGGACTGAAGCTTTCTTT.